Presented here are 29 T cell receptor beta chains from one specimen sequenced in a study of chemoradiotherapy in HPV16-positive cancers. The repertoire was sequenced with immunoSEQ multiplex PCR; TCRdb's copy has only in-frame clones and lacks some. The data contain 30,000 to 40,000 clones, about nine tenths of them singletons. The material sequenced was blood, taken from a patient who underwent chemoradiotherapy. Receptors originate from a human donor with HPV-associated anogenital cancer.

The sample holds a few counts of this clone. The chain links TRBV2 to TRBJ2-7; D uncertain. The germline V gene has CDR1 SNHLY and CDR2 FYNNEI. The CDR3 is 14 residues long. Trimming cost V 3 bases and J 3 bases, with 12 bases left between them. CDR3 DNA sequence: TGTGCCAGCAGTGATGCACGCGGTCTCTACGAGCAGTACTTC. The encoded protein is CASSDARGLYEQYF.

The chain couples TRBV6-1 to TRBJ2-3; the match to TRBD2 covers 8 bases. With V trimmed by 5 bases and J by 4 bases, 5 bases remained unmatched. This CDR3 spans 14 amino acids. Germline-derived CDR1 and CDR2 are MNHNS and SASEGT. CDR3 nucleotides: TGTGCCAGCAGTCAGCGGGGGCAGGCAGATACGCAGTATTTT. It translates to CASSQRGQADTQYF.

The genes are TRBV7-9 and TRBJ1-4; D is uncertain. The CDR3 has 15 amino acids. The germline CDR1 and CDR2 sequences are SEHNR and FQNEAQ (reference sequence). V lost 5 bases and J lost 3, with 13 bases in between. As DNA, the CDR3 is TGTGCCAGCAGCCTCCCGGAGGACCCTAATGAAAAACTGTTTTTT. Protein: CASSLPEDPNEKLFF.

The rearrangement joins TRBV6-1 to TRBJ1-2; TRBD1 aligns across 7 bases. The germline gives CDR1 MNHNS, CDR2 SASEGT. The length of the CDR3 is 14 residues. V lost 6 bases and J lost 0; bases outside the gene matches: 4. The CDR3 sequence is CASRAGQANYGYTF. The CDR3, as DNA: TGTGCCAGCAGGGCCGGACAGGCTAACTATGGCTACACCTTC.

This CDR3 reads CATQRGPYNEQFF. DNA for the CDR3: TGTGCCACCCAGCGGGGGCCGTACAATGAGCAGTTCTTC. The chain recombines TRBV14 with TRBJ2-1; 8 bases fit TRBD2. The V and J ends lost 10 bases and 4 bases, in that order; junction bases with no gene match: 6. CDR1 is SGHDN and CDR2 is FVKESK in the germline V gene. This CDR3 comprises 13 residues.

The chain recombines TRBV29-1 with TRBJ2-2; D is undetermined. Trimming pared 6 bases from V and 6 bases from J, leaving 17 bases between. The CDR3 is made up of 14 amino acids. Germline loops: CDR1 SQVTM, CDR2 ANQGSEA. As DNA, the CDR3 is TGCAGCGTCCTGGTCCCGCCGGCGGCCGGGGAGCTGTTTTTT. Amino acids: CSVLVPPAAGELFF.

This chain joins TRBV11-1 and TRBJ2-7, with TRBD1 matching 7 bases. The CDR3 sequence is 14 residues long. V shed 5 bases, J shed 3 bases, and the junction held 7 bases outside the gene matches. Germline V gives CDR1 SGHAT, CDR2 FQDESV (reference sequence). CDR3: CASSIEGQSYEQYF. The CDR3 DNA reads as TGTGCCAGCAGCATTGAGGGACAGAGCTACGAGCAGTACTTC.

This sequence joins TRBV6-4 and TRBJ1-1; 10 positions match TRBD1. Per the germline V gene, CDR1 is MRHNA and CDR2 is SNTAGT. V lost 6 bases and J lost 7; bases outside the gene matches: 11. CDR3 size: 15 residues. CDR3: CASRKEMTGGFEAFF. Here the CDR3 DNA reads TGTGCCAGCAGGAAAGAAATGACAGGGGGCTTTGAAGCTTTCTTT.

V is TRBV18 and J is TRBJ1-1; TRBD1 agrees at 8 bases. Trimming removed 3 bases from V and 1 base from J; junction bases left unmatched: 7. There are 16 residues in the CDR3. Per germline, CDR1 KGHSH and CDR2 LQKENI. As DNA, the CDR3 is TGTGCCAGCTCACCCAGGGGGCAACTCAAGAACACTGAAGCTTTCTTT. Translation gives CASSPRGQLKNTEAFF.

This chain joins TRBV5-6 and TRBJ1-2; D unclear. The V and J ends lost 4 bases and 7 bases respectively, with 20 bases between them. Per germline, CDR1 SGHDT and CDR2 YYEEEE. The length of the CDR3 is 15 residues. The CDR3 sequence is CASSTDNPTGSGYTF. The CDR3 DNA follows: TGTGCCAGCAGCACTGATAACCCGACGGGGAGTGGCTACACCTTC.

The chain joins TRBV6-1 to TRBJ2-1; 8 bases match TRBD2. Germline CDR1 and CDR2: MNHNS and SASEGT. The CDR3 length is 15 residues. V shed 8 bases and J 6 bases; nucleotides not matched to a gene: 12. The CDR3 region has the DNA TGTGCCAGCGGGGCTAGACTAGCGCGGGTCAATGAGCAGTTCTTC. This codes for CASGARLARVNEQFF.

The count of this clone is one. The V and J genes are TRBV6-6 and TRBJ2-1; D remains ambiguous. The CDR3 sequence is 16 residues long. Germline values: CDR1 MNHNY, CDR2 SVGAGI (reference sequence). Trimming took off 4 bases at V and 4 bases at J, with 17 bases between the two ends. DNA of the CDR3: TGTGCCAGCAGTTCGGTTTCAGGTTTGGTTTACAATGAGCAGTTCTTC. Protein product: CASSSVSGLVYNEQFF.

This chain joins TRBV11-3 and TRBJ2-7, with D unresolved. The V end lost 5 bases, the J end lost 2 bases, and 7 bases lay between the germline ends. CDR3 length equals 12 residues. Germline V gives CDR1 SGHNT, CDR2 YENEEA. CDR3 in DNA: TGTGCCAGCAGCAATCCCACCTACGAGCAGTACTTC. It yields the protein CASSNPTYEQYF.

This clone has more than one count but fewer than ten. This chain uses TRBV4-2 with TRBJ2-3, with 12 bases identical to TRBD2. Losses at the gene ends were 1 base for V and 4 bases for J; bases not matched to a gene: 0. The germline gives CDR1 LGHNA, CDR2 YNFKEQ. The length of the CDR3 is 15 residues. The CDR3 coding sequence is TGTGCCAGCAGCCAAGCTAGCGGGGGGGCAGATACGCAGTATTTT. Protein sequence: CASSQASGGADTQYF.

J is TRBJ1-2 and V is TRBV19; TRBD1 might be the D (6 bases). Germline CDR1 is LNHDA and CDR2 is SQIVND (reference sequence). The CDR3 is made up of 15 amino acids. The V end lost 2 bases, the J end lost 7 bases, and 17 bases lay between the germline ends. CDR3 in amino acids: CASSIRAGALSGYTF. The CDR3, as DNA: TGTGCCAGTAGTATACGGGCAGGGGCATTGAGTGGCTACACCTTC.

V usage is TRBV7-9 and J usage is TRBJ2-3; maybe TRBD2 (7 bases). Looked up from germline, CDR1 is SEHNR and CDR2 is FQNEAQ (reference sequence). V was pared by 5 bases and J by 5 bases, with 20 bases between. This CDR3 comprises 16 residues. CDR3 in DNA: TGTGCCAGCAGCCTCGCGGGGGTAGGGGGTAGAGATACGCAGTATTTT. This gives the protein CASSLAGVGGRDTQYF.

This chain joins TRBV9 and TRBJ2-6; 8 bases line up with TRBD1. Germline CDR1 SGDLS, CDR2 YYNGEE. This CDR3 is built from 17 residues. V lost 0 bases, J lost 3 bases, and 5 bases stayed unmatched. The CDR3 DNA reads TGTGCCAGCAGCGTAGTTCAGGGGGCAGGTGGGGCCAACGTCCTGACTTTC. Amino acid sequence: CASSVVQGAGGANVLTF.

V is TRBV27 and J is TRBJ2-2; TRBD1 agrees at 8 bases. The CDR3 length is 15 residues. Looked up from germline, CDR1 is MNHEY and CDR2 is SMNVEV (reference sequence). The J segment lost 9 bases and the V segment lost 9 bases, leaving 15 bases of the junction unmatched. The CDR3 bases are TGTGCCAGTCGAGCCCCCGACAGGGGCTGGCGGGAGCTGTTTTTT. Its translation is CASRAPDRGWRELFF.

The V and J genes are TRBV13 and TRBJ1-2, with 7 bases lining up with TRBD1. This CDR3 is 14 amino acids long. Per the germline V gene, CDR1 is PRHDT and CDR2 is FYEKMQ (reference sequence). V lost 6 bases and J lost 6; bases outside the gene matches: 10. The CDR3 spells CASSFYTGADGYTF. CDR3 in DNA: TGTGCCAGCAGTTTTTACACAGGGGCAGATGGCTACACCTTC.

The chain recombines TRBV5-1 with TRBJ2-2, with D perhaps matching TRBD1 (6 bases). V was trimmed by 2 bases and J by 3 bases, leaving 14 bases between them. CDR1 SGHRS and CDR2 YFSETQ come from the germline V gene. This CDR3 has 16 amino acids. The CDR3 is CASSFAQGRDTGELFF. The CDR3 DNA sequence: TGCGCCAGCAGCTTTGCACAGGGAAGGGACACCGGGGAGCTGTTTTTT.

J is TRBJ2-7 and V is TRBV13, with TRBD1 as a possible D gene (6 bases). Between the trimmed V and J ends, which lost 0 bases and 0 bases, there was a span of 12 bases. The CDR3 spans 16 residues. CDR1 and CDR2 (germline): PRHDT, FYEKMQ (reference sequence). Here the CDR3 DNA reads TGTGCCAGCAGCTTAGGAAGGGGGTATAGCTCCTACGAGCAGTACTTC. Encoded protein: CASSLGRGYSSYEQYF.

The V and J genes are TRBV6-5 and TRBJ1-6; 11 bases are shared with TRBD1. This CDR3 is built from 16 residues. Trimming removed 3 bases from V and 4 bases from J; junction bases left unmatched: 2. Germline CDR1 is MNHEY and CDR2 is SVGAGI. The CDR3: CASSYRDRGYNSPLHF. CDR3 nucleotide sequence: TGTGCCAGCAGTTATAGGGACAGGGGGTATAATTCACCCCTCCACTTT.

The table lists this clone with a few counts. J is TRBJ1-5 and V is TRBV6-1; D is perhaps TRBD1 (6 bases). V lost 5 bases and J 1 base, leaving 12 bases between the germline ends. CDR1 MNHNS and CDR2 SASEGT come from the germline V gene. This CDR3 is 15 amino acids long. In DNA form, the CDR3 reads TGTGCCAGCAGTTTAGGGGGGACGAGCAATCAGCCCCAGCATTTT. It codes for CASSLGGTSNQPQHF.

The rearrangement links TRBV28 to TRBJ1-2; 7 bases line up with TRBD1. The germline gives CDR1 MDHEN, CDR2 SYDVKM. The CDR3 contains 14 residues. V shed 6 bases, J shed 5 bases, and the junction held 9 bases outside the gene matches. The CDR3 bases are TGTGCCAGCAGCACAGACAGGGTAGGGTATGGCTACACCTTC. This codes for CASSTDRVGYGYTF.

The count of this clone is one. The J gene is TRBJ1-1, the V gene TRBV7-9; D possibly corresponds to TRBD1 (5 bases). The CDR3 has 16 amino acids. The germline V gene encodes CDR1 SEHNR and CDR2 FQNEAQ (reference sequence). Trimming took off 0 bases at V and 7 bases at J, with 18 bases between the two ends. The CDR3, as DNA: TGTGCCAGCAGCTTAGCCCAGGCCTTGGGACGGGGTGAAGCTTTCTTT. Amino acid sequence: CASSLAQALGRGEAFF.

The gene calls are TRBV11-3 and TRBJ2-5, with 11 bases matching TRBD1. V lost 5 bases to trimming and J lost 8 bases; unmatched junction nucleotides: 22. Germline V gives CDR1 SGHNT, CDR2 YENEEA. The CDR3 runs 19 residues. CDR3 nucleotides: TGTGCCAGCAGCCCTAGCTACGGACAGGGGGCTTGGGGCGGGAGAACCCAGTACTTC. Protein: CASSPSYGQGAWGGRTQYF.

The chain carries TRBV30 and TRBJ1-1; possible D gene TRBD1, 5 bases. This CDR3 is 14 amino acids long. Trimming removed 0 bases from V and 4 bases from J, with 12 bases in between. Per the germline V gene, CDR1 is GTSNPN and CDR2 is SVGIG (reference sequence). DNA for the CDR3: TGTGCCTGGAGTGTAAAGAGGGGTTCCACTGAAGCTTTCTTT. Its protein product is CAWSVKRGSTEAFF.

The gene calls are TRBV11-2 and TRBJ1-2; possible D gene TRBD1, 6 bases. The ends were cut back, 6 bases at V and 6 bases at J, with 23 bases in the middle. The CDR3 spans 16 residues. The germline V gene has CDR1 SGHAT and CDR2 FQNNGV. CDR3 loop: CASSSNRVYLAHGYTF. In nucleotides, the CDR3 is TGTGCCAGCAGTTCAAACAGGGTTTACCTAGCACATGGCTACACCTTC.

The chain combines TRBV5-5 with TRBJ1-6, with D unresolved. Germline V gene sequence: CDR1 SGHKS, CDR2 YYEKEE (reference sequence). This CDR3 region has 15 residues. Between the trimmed V and J ends, which lost 0 bases and 4 bases, there was a span of 8 bases. CDR3 protein: CASSLVQAYNSPLHF. The CDR3 coding sequence is TGTGCCAGCAGCTTGGTTCAGGCTTATAATTCACCCCTCCACTTT. The full variable domain, completed using reference TRBV5-5 and TRBJ1-6, is DAGVTQSPTHLIKTRGQQVTLRCSPISGHKSVSWYQQVLGQGPQFIFQYYEKEERGRGNFPDRFSARQFPNYSSELNVNALLLGDSALYLCASSLVQAYNSPLHFGNGTRLTVT.